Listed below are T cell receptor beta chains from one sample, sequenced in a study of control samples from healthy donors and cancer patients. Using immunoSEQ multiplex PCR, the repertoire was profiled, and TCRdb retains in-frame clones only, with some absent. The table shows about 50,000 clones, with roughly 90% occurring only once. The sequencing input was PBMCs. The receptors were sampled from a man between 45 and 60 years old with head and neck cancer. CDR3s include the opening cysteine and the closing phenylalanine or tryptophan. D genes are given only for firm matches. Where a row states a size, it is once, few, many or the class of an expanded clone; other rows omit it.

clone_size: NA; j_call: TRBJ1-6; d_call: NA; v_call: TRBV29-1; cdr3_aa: CSVEEDTNSPLHF; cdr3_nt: TGCAGCGTTGAAGAGGATACTAATTCACCCCTCCACTTT
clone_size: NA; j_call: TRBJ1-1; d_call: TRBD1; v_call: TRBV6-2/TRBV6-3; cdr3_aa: CASSRPRQGAFTEAFF; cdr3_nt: TGTGCCAGCAGTCGCCCACGACAGGGGGCTTTCACTGAAGCTTTCTTT
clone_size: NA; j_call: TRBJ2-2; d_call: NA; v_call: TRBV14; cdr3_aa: CASSPSKAGELFF; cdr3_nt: TGTGCCAGCAGCCCGTCTAAGGCCGGGGAGCTGTTTTTT
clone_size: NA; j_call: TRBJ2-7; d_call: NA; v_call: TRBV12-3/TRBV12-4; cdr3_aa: CASSRLVGYEQYF; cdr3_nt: TGTGCCAGCAGTAGACTAGTGGGTTACGAGCAGTACTTC
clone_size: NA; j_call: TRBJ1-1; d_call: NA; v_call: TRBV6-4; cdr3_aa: CASSDQGHYSNTEAFF; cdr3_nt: TGTGCCAGCAGTGACCAGGGACATTACTCGAACACTGAAGCTTTCTTT
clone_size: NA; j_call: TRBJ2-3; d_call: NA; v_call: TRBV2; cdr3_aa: CASSPLNPDTQYF; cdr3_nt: TGTGCCAGCAGTCCTCTTAATCCAGATACGCAGTATTTT
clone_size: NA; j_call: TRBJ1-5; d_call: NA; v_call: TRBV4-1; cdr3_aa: CAASPPGNQPQHF; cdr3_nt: TGCGCCGCCAGCCCCCCGGGCAATCAGCCCCAGCATTTT
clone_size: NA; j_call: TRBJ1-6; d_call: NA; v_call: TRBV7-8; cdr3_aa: CASSFRDISYNSPLHF; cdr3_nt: TGTGCCAGCAGCTTCCGGGACATCTCCTATAATTCACCCCTCCACTTT
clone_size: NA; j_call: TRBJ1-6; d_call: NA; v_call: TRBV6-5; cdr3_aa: CASRYQENSPLHF; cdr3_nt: TGTGCCAGCAGATACCAGGAGAATTCACCCCTCCACTTT
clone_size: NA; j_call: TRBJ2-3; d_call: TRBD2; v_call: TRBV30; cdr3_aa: CAWSRGLAASTDTQYF; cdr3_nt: TGTGCCTGGAGCCGCGGACTAGCGGCTAGCACAGATACGCAGTATTTT
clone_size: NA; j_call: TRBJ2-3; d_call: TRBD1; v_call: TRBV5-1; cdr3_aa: CASSYSTGGTQYF; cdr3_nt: TGCGCCAGCAGCTATTCGACAGGGGGCACGCAGTATTTT
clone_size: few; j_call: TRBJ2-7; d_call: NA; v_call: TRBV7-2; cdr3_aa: CASSLARVMGEQYF; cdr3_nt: TGTGCCAGCAGCTTAGCCCGAGTAATGGGGGAGCAGTACTTC
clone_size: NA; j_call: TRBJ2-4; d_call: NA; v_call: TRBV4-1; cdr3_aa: CASSLKYGPSGKNIQYF; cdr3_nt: TGCGCCAGCAGCCTCAAGTACGGACCAAGCGGCAAAAACATTCAGTACTTC
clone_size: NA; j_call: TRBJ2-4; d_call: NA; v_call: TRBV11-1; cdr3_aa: CASSLGGRPEDIQYF; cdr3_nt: TGTGCCAGCAGCTTAGGGGGACGGCCCGAGGACATTCAGTACTTC
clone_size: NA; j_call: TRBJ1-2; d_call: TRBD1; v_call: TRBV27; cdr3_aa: CASSSGQWNYGYTF; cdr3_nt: TGTGCCAGCAGCTCGGGACAGTGGAACTATGGCTACACCTTC
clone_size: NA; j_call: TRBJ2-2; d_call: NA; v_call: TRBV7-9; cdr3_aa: CASSSLGGSGELFF; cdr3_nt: TGTGCCAGCAGCTCCCTGGGCGGGTCCGGGGAGCTGTTTTTT
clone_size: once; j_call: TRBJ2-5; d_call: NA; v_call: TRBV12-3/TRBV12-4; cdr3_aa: CASGSVQGGTQYF; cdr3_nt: TGTGCCAGCGGATCAGTACAGGGAGGGACCCAGTACTTC
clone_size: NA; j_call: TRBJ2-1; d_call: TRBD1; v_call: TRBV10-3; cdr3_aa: CAISESGDRYNEQFF; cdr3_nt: TGTGCCATCAGTGAGTCGGGGGACAGGTACAATGAGCAGTTCTTC
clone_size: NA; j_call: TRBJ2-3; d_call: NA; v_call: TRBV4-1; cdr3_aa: CASSQDWRGFTDTQYF; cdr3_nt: TGCGCCAGCAGCCAAGATTGGCGGGGATTCACAGATACGCAGTATTTT
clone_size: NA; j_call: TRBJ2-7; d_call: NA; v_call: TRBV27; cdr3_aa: CASSLGEGVEQYF; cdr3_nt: TGTGCCAGCAGTTTGGGAGAGGGGGTCGAGCAGTACTTC
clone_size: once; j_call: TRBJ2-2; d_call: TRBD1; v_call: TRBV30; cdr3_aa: CAWRQTGKVFTGELFF; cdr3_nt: TGTGCCTGGAGGCAGACAGGGAAAGTTTTCACCGGGGAGCTGTTTTTT
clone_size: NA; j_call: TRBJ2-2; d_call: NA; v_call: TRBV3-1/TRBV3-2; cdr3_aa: CASSQGNSGTGGELFF; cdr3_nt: TGTGCCAGCAGCCAAGGCAATAGCGGGACAGGCGGGGAGCTGTTTTTT
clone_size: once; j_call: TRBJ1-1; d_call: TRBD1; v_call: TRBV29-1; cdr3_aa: CSAQTGGHLEAFF; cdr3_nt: TGCAGCGCACAGACAGGGGGTCACCTTGAAGCTTTCTTT
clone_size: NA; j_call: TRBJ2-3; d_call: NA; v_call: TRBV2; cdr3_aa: CASIPGGAGADTQYF; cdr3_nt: TGTGCCAGCATACCTGGGGGGGCCGGAGCAGATACGCAGTATTTT
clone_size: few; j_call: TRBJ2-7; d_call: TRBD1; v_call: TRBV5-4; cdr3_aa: CASSLAGTGYEQYF; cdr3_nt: TGTGCCAGCAGCTTGGCAGGGACAGGATACGAGCAGTACTTC
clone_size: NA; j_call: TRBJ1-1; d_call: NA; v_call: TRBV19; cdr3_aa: CASSITAGDEAFF; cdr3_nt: TGTGCCAGTAGTATCACGGCAGGGGACGAAGCTTTCTTT
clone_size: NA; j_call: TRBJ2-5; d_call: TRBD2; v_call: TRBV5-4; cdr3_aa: CASSSGGAGVGETQYF; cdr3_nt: TGTGCCAGCAGCTCCGGGGGAGCGGGGGTAGGAGAGACCCAGTACTTC
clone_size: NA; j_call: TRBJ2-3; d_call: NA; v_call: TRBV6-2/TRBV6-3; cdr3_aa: CASSSTWGQADTQYF; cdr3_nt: TGTGCCAGCAGTTCCACCTGGGGGCAGGCAGATACGCAGTATTTT
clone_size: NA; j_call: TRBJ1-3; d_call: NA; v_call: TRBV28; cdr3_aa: CASSSVSSSISMGYSGNTIYF; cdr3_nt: TGTGCCAGCAGTTCCGTTAGCTCCAGTATTAGTATGGGCTACTCTGGAAACACCATATATTTT